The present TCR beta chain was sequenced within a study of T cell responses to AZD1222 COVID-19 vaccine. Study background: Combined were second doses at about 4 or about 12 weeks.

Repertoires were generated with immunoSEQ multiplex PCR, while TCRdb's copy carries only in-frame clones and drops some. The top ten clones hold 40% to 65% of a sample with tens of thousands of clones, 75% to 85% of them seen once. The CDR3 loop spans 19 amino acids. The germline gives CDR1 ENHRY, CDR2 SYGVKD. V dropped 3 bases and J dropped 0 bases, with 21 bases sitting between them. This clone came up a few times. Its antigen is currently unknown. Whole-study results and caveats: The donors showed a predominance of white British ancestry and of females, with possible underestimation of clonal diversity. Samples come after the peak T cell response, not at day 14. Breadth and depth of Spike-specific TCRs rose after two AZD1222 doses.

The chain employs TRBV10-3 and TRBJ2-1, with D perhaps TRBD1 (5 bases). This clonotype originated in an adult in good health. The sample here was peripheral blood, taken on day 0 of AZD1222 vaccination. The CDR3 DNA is TGTGCCATCAGTGACGGGCTCCGGACAATCGTGAGCTCCTACAATGAGCAGTTCTTC. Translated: CAISDGLRTIVSSYNEQFF.